This is a list of T cell receptor beta chains from one sample in a study of T cells in Graves' hyperthyroidism and ophthalmopathy. In TCRdb, the multiplex PCR reads were re-called with MiXCR into one record per CDR3 protein. This sample yields some 400,000 distinct CDR3 sequences, of which around 13% are seen a single time; approximately 11% belongs to the top ten. Sequences were obtained from blood. These receptors were taken from a woman aged 55-69 years with Graves' hyperthyroidism. CDR3s include the opening cysteine and the closing phenylalanine or tryptophan. A D gene is named only where the DNA matches it firmly. Size is stated for part of the rows, as once, few or many counts, or as a class when the clone is expanded.

V	J	D	length	size	CDR3	DNA
TRBV12-3/TRBV12-4	TRBJ2-3	.	13	many	CASKGLGVDTQYF	TGTGCCAGCAAGGGACTGGGGGTAGATACGCAGTATTTT
TRBV7-2	TRBJ1-5	TRBD1	15	.	CASSWVGGGDQPQHF	TGTGCCAGCAGCTGGGTAGGGGGCGGCGATCAGCCCCAGCATTTT
TRBV7-9	TRBJ2-7	TRBD2	13	many	CASSSTSGYEQYF	TGTGCCAGCAGCTCGACTAGCGGGTACGAGCAGTACTTC
TRBV27	TRBJ2-1	.	20	.	CASSTSSPGHLMPLGLGQFF	TGTGCCAGCAGTACCTCATCTCCGGGACACCTAATGCCCTTGGGCCTTGGGCAGTTCTTC
TRBV3-1	TRBJ1-2	.	14	many	CASSQVTGEAGYTF	TGTGCCAGCAGCCAAGTGACAGGCGAGGCTGGCTACACCTTC
TRBV6-5	TRBJ1-6	.	16	many	CASSYSPTVYNSPLHF	TGTGCCAGCAGTTACTCGCCGACAGTCTATAATTCACCCCTCCACTTT
TRBV6-5	TRBJ1-1	.	14	many	CASSYPGGGTEAFF	TGTGCCAGCAGTTACCCGGGGGGAGGGACTGAAGCTTTCTTT
TRBV5-1	TRBJ2-1	TRBD1	13	many	CASRDRVDNEQFF	TGCGCCAGCAGGGACAGGGTTGACAATGAGCAGTTCTTC
TRBV7-8	TRBJ2-7	TRBD2	14	many	CASSSPGLVYEQYF	TGTGCCAGCAGCTCTCCGGGACTAGTATACGAGCAGTACTTC
TRBV7-9	TRBJ2-2	.	17	.	CASSLARGRKGAGELFF	TGTGCCAGCAGCTTAGCTCGTGGGAGAAAAGGGGCCGGGGAGCTGTTTTTT
TRBV7-7	TRBJ2-5	.	15	many	CASSPKGALQETQYF	TGTGCTAGCAGCCCAAAAGGGGCACTCCAAGAGACCCAGTACTTC
TRBV2	TRBJ2-7	TRBD2	16	many	CASRWGTSGHSYEQYF	TGTGCCAGCCGCTGGGGGACTAGCGGACACTCCTACGAGCAGTACTTC
TRBV3-1	TRBJ2-1	TRBD2	15	many	CASSISGQGGDEQFF	TGTGCCAGCAGCATTAGCGGGCAGGGTGGCGATGAGCAGTTCTTC
TRBV20-1	TRBJ2-1	TRBD2	16	many	CSANPGLAVVYNEQFF	TGCAGTGCTAACCCCGGACTAGCGGTAGTCTACAATGAGCAGTTCTTC
TRBV7-8	TRBJ2-3	TRBD1	15	many	CASSPRDRNTDTQYF	TGTGCCAGCAGCCCACGGGACAGAAACACAGATACGCAGTATTTT
TRBV30	TRBJ2-2	TRBD1	15	.	CAWNNRGSATGELFF	TGTGCCTGGAACAACAGGGGTAGTGCCACCGGGGAGCTGTTTTTT
TRBV19	TRBJ2-3	.	13	.	CATSPRFQDTQYF	TGTGCCACCTCCCCCCGGTTTCAAGATACGCAGTATTTT
TRBV11-2	TRBJ2-7	TRBD2	15	.	CASSLDSGLADEQYF	TGTGCCAGCAGCTTAGATTCGGGACTAGCAGACGAGCAGTACTTC
TRBV4-1	TRBJ1-2	.	15	.	CASSQGTGTNYGYTF	TGCGCCAGCAGCCAAGGTACAGGGACTAACTATGGCTACACCTTC
TRBV6-5	TRBJ1-1	TRBD1	13	.	CASSYSARGPAFF	TGTGCCAGCAGTTACTCGGCCAGGGGGCCTGCTTTCTTT
TRBV6-2/TRBV6-3	TRBJ2-3	.	16	many	CASTPGRSRGSDTQYF	TGTGCCAGCACCCCCGGAAGGAGCAGGGGCTCGGATACGCAGTATTTT
TRBV14	TRBJ2-1	.	16	.	CASSQDHLRRYNEQFF	TGTGCCAGCAGCCAAGATCACCTACGAAGATACAATGAGCAGTTCTTC
TRBV10-3	TRBJ2-7	TRBD2	16	many	CAISEGLAGSSYEQYF	TGTGCCATCAGTGAGGGACTAGCGGGGTCGAGCTACGAGCAGTACTTC
TRBV5-1	TRBJ2-1	.	13	many	CASSLGRREAQFF	TGCGCCAGCAGCTTGGGCAGACGTGAGGCGCAGTTCTTC
TRBV6-1	TRBJ2-3	.	11	few	CASSNEDTQYF	TGTGCCAGCAGTAACGAAGATACGCAGTATTTT
TRBV4-2	TRBJ2-3	.	16	few	CASSSDHGPSTDTQYF	TGTGCCAGCAGCAGCGACCACGGGCCTAGCACAGATACGCAGTATTTT
TRBV20-1	TRBJ2-7	.	12	.	CSASLRVDEQYF	TGCAGTGCTAGTCTCAGGGTCGACGAGCAGTACTTC
TRBV19	TRBJ1-1	.	13	many	CASSIVADTEAFF	TGTGCCAGTAGTATAGTAGCGGACACTGAAGCTTTCTTT
TRBV5-1	TRBJ2-5	.	17	.	CASSLGRLANGEETQYF	TGCGCCAGCAGCTTGGGCCGCTTGGCTAACGGAGAAGAGACCCAGTACTTC
TRBV5-6	TRBJ2-5	.	14	many	CASSFGRGQETQYF	TGTGCCAGCAGCTTCGGGCGGGGACAAGAGACCCAGTACTTC
TRBV19	TRBJ1-3	TRBD1	16	few	CASSISRTGVGNTIYF	TGTGCCAGTAGTATAAGTAGGACAGGGGTTGGAAACACCATATATTTT
TRBV10-3	TRBJ1-1	.	15	many	CAISEPTGFSTEAFF	TGTGCCATCAGTGAGCCAACAGGGTTTAGCACTGAAGCTTTCTTT
TRBV28	TRBJ1-2	.	13	many	CASSYLGAYGYTF	TGTGCCAGCAGTTACCTGGGGGCCTATGGCTACACCTTC
TRBV3-1	TRBJ2-7	TRBD2	15	many	CASSPGTSGIYEQYF	TGTGCCAGCAGCCCCGGGACTAGCGGTATCTACGAGCAGTACTTC
TRBV6-5	TRBJ2-7	TRBD2	16	many	CASSYFGTSGSYEQYF	TGTGCCAGCAGTTACTTCGGGACTAGCGGGAGCTACGAGCAGTACTTC
TRBV18	TRBJ2-7	TRBD1	14	many	CASSPPTGNYEQYF	TGTGCCAGCTCACCACCGACAGGGAACTACGAGCAGTACTTC
TRBV19	TRBJ1-2	TRBD1	12	few	CASGQGSYGYTF	TGTGCCAGTGGACAGGGCTCCTATGGCTACACCTTC
TRBV10-3	TRBJ2-5	.	14	many	CAISDALASETQYF	TGTGCCATCAGTGACGCGCTAGCGTCTGAGACCCAGTACTTC
TRBV6-2/TRBV6-3	TRBJ1-5	.	15	.	CASSPDGGGGQPQHF	TGTGCCAGCAGCCCGGATGGGGGGGGGGGACAGCCCCAGCATTTT
TRBV15	TRBJ1-5	.	16	.	CATSRARYLGNQPQHF	TGTGCCACCAGCAGAGCTCGATACCTGGGCAATCAGCCCCAGCATTTT
TRBV7-3	TRBJ2-1	TRBD2	14	many	CASGVTSGSTEQFF	TGTGCCAGCGGCGTAACTAGCGGGAGCACTGAGCAGTTCTTC
TRBV2	TRBJ1-1	.	13	many	CASRGDMNTEAFF	TGTGCCAGCAGGGGAGACATGAACACTGAAGCTTTCTTT